This TCR beta chain was recorded in a study of blood T cell repertoires in COVID-19. As for the study in general: PBMCs, B-cell-depleted T cells, or T cells provided the cDNA or gDNA that made up the material.

Concerning this clone itself: A junction boundary mismatches the germline segment, possibly from a read error.

The length of the CDR3 is 16 residues. Germline loops: CDR1 SGHRS, CDR2 YFSETQ. Recruitment covered about 25 US areas and drew participants whose ages spanned about 18 to 90 years. Categorization into cohorts depended on clinical history that participants reported. Cohort 3 donors counted as recovered after two negative PCRs, clearance, or resolved symptoms. Profiling relied on immunoSEQ multiplex PCR, and the TCRdb table lists in-frame clones only, not all of them. The data contain some 310,000 clones, roughly nine tenths of them seen just once; the ten biggest clones take up about 9.4%. This chain uses TRBV5-1 with TRBJ2-7; possibly TRBD2 for D (6 bases). Sequenced: PBMCs or T cells enriched from blood (not recorded which). The sequence was obtained from a woman in her twenties or thirties who had recovered from COVID-19. CDR3 in DNA: TGCGCCAGCAGTTTGGGCGGACTATCCTTTACCTACGAGCAGTACTTC. It codes for CASSLGGLSFTYEQYF.